This T cell receptor beta chain was obtained from a study of PD-L1 blockade in urothelial cancer. Sequencing was performed with immunoSEQ multiplex PCR; in TCRdb, only in-frame clones are kept and a portion is missing. The repertoire holds about 39,000 clones, with roughly 92% as singletons. Points from the study as a whole: Lower than median blood TCR clonality before treatment predicted better survival.

This CDR3 spans 14 amino acids. Germline values: CDR1 SGHRS, CDR2 YFSETQ. The V end was cut by 0 bases, the J end by 5 bases, with 8 bases between. Time point here: pretreatment peripheral blood. A word on this clone: Its antigen is as yet unknown. Other DNA variants within this sample encode the same CDR3.

This TCR was sampled from a woman in her sixties or seventies with urothelial cancer. This chain links TRBV5-1 with TRBJ1-4; D might be TRBD1 (6 bases). The sample here was PBMCs, taken around atezolizumab (anti-PD-L1) treatment. The CDR3 protein is CASSLGQGNEKLFF. The CDR3 region has the DNA TGCGCCAGCAGCTTGGGGCAGGGGAATGAAAAACTGTTTTTT.